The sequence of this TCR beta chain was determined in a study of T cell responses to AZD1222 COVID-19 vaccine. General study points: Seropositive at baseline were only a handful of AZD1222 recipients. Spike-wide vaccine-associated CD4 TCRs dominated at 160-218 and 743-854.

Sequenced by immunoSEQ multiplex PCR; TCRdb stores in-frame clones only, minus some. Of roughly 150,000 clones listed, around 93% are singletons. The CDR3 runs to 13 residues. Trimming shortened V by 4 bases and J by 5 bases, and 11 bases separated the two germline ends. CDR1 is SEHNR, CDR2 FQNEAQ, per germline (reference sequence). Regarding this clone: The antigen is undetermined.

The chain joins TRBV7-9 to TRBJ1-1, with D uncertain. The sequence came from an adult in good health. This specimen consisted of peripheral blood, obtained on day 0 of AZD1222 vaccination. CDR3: CASSSTRGTEAFF. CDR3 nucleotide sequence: TGTGCCAGCAGCTCGACTCGGGGTACTGAAGCTTTCTTT.